A single sample is the source of the 28 T cell receptor beta chains below, sequenced in a study of T cells in Graves' hyperthyroidism and ophthalmopathy. The investigators amplified TCR beta CDR3 regions from RNA transcripts. HTBI primers drove first-round RT-PCR of the TCR CDR3. Each CDR3 protein is one row after TCRdb ran MiXCR on the multiplex PCR reads. The data hold 650,000 to 800,000 distinct CDR3 sequences, with just under 45% observed a single time. Input material: peripheral blood or thyroid tissue (not recorded which). These receptors all stem from an adult man with Graves' disease, either hyperthyroidism or ophthalmopathy (not recorded which).

This rearrangement joins TRBV9 to TRBJ1-3; D is uncertain. Germline V gene data show CDR1 as SGDLS and CDR2 as YYNGEE. V was clipped by 0 bases and J by 3 bases, with 7 bases between them. This CDR3 comprises 14 residues. The CDR3 protein is CASSVEVDGNTIYF. Here the CDR3 DNA reads TGTGCCAGCAGCGTAGAGGTGGATGGAAACACCATATATTTT.

This chain uses TRBV2 with TRBJ1-1; D call uncertain. Looked up from germline, CDR1 is SNHLY and CDR2 is FYNNEI. The germline V and J ends were trimmed by 5 bases and 2 bases, with 15 bases remaining between them. The CDR3 contains 15 residues. CDR3 sequence (DNA): TGTGCCAGCAGTTGGACCCCGGCTGACAACACTGAAGCTTTCTTT. It codes for CASSWTPADNTEAFF.

This clonotype turned up a few times. The rearrangement joins TRBV5-5 to TRBJ2-2, with unresolved D. This CDR3 has 15 amino acids. V was clipped by 0 bases and J by 1 base, with 7 bases between them. Per germline, CDR1 SGHKS and CDR2 YYEKEE (reference sequence). This CDR3 is CASSLGQVNTGELFF. The CDR3 region has the DNA TGTGCCAGCAGCTTGGGGCAGGTGAACACCGGGGAGCTGTTTTTT.

This clonotype appeared a few times. The J gene is TRBJ1-5, the V gene TRBV7-8; D possibly corresponds to TRBD1 (5 bases). V lost 5 bases to trimming and J lost 2 bases, with 10 bases between them. Per the germline V gene, CDR1 is SGHVS and CDR2 is FQNEAQ. The CDR3 sequence is 14 residues long. As DNA, the CDR3 is TGTGCCAGCAGCCAAGGGGTCGGCAATCAGCCCCAGCATTTT. Translated: CASSQGVGNQPQHF.

The chain is built from TRBV2 and TRBJ1-5, with a tentative D call TRBD1 (5 bases). Germline V gives CDR1 SNHLY, CDR2 FYNNEI. Between the trimmed V and J ends, which lost 6 bases and 5 bases, there was a span of 14 bases. The CDR3 covers 14 residues. Written as DNA, the CDR3 is TGTGCCAGCAGAAACCCGGGACGGGATCAGCCCCAGCATTTT. The encoded protein is CASRNPGRDQPQHF.

A word on this clonotype: Possible read error: a much larger clone is one base away. The chain links TRBV29-1 to TRBJ2-7; 7 bases fit TRBD1. Germline CDR1 SQVTM, CDR2 ANQGSEA. The CDR3 runs to 13 residues. Trimming removed 3 bases from V and 9 bases from J; junction bases left unmatched: 11. The CDR3 DNA sequence: TGCAGCGTTGATATGGCAGGGGGTAACGGGCAGTACTTC. The encoded protein is CSVDMAGGNGQYF.

This clonotype was seen a few times. The genes are TRBV7-9 and TRBJ1-1, with D perhaps matching TRBD1 (5 bases). V was pared by 4 bases and J by 1 base, with 13 bases between. The CDR3 is made up of 15 amino acids. Germline CDR1 is SEHNR and CDR2 is FQNEAQ (reference sequence). CDR3 loop: CASSSTTDRNTEAFF. The CDR3 DNA follows: TGTGCCAGCAGCTCCACGACAGACCGGAACACTGAAGCTTTCTTT. Using reference TRBV7-9 and TRBJ1-1 for the parts outside the CDR3, the full variable domain is DTGVSQNPRHKITKRGQNVTFRCDPISEHNRLYWYRQTLGQGPEFLTYFQNEAQLEKSRLLSDRFSAERPKGSFSTLEIQRTEQGDSAMYLCASSSTTDRNTEAFFGQGTRLTVV.

This clonotype appeared many times. This sequence joins TRBV2 and TRBJ2-5; D possibly corresponds to TRBD2 (5 bases). The CDR3 runs to 13 residues. V lost 6 bases to trimming and J lost 3 bases, with 11 bases between them. Germline CDR1 and CDR2: SNHLY and FYNNEI. The CDR3 region has the DNA TGTGCCAGCAGCGGGTGGCGGGAAGAGACCCAGTACTTC. Encoded protein: CASSGWREETQYF.

The V call is TRBV6-1, the J call TRBJ1-2, with unresolved D. Germline V gene data show CDR1 as MNHNS and CDR2 as SASEGT. The CDR3 covers 13 residues. The germline V and J ends were trimmed by 8 bases and 0 bases, with 10 bases remaining between them. This chain's CDR3 is CASGKDPNYGYTF. CDR3 coding DNA: TGTGCCAGCGGCAAAGATCCTAACTATGGCTACACCTTC.

The table lists this clonotype with a few counts. The chain has TRBV19 and TRBJ1-1; the D gene is possibly TRBD1 (5 bases). Trimming removed 7 bases at V and 7 bases at J, with 16 bases between. Germline CDR1 LNHDA, CDR2 SQIVND (reference sequence). The CDR3 sequence is 13 residues long. Written as DNA, the CDR3 is TGTGCCAGTAAGTTTGACAGAAGAAATGAAGCTTTCTTT. As protein: CASKFDRRNEAFF. Full variable domain (rest looked up from reference TRBV19 and TRBJ1-1): DGGITQSPKYLFRKEGQNVTLSCEQNLNHDAMYWYRQDPGQGLRLIYYSQIVNDFQKGDIAEGYSVSREKKESFPLTVTSAQKNPTAFYLCASKFDRRNEAFFGQGTRLTVV.

This clonotype was recorded a few times. The J gene is TRBJ2-6, the V gene TRBV29-1, with D possibly TRBD1 on 6 matching bases. This CDR3 has 13 residues. Per the germline V gene, CDR1 is SQVTM and CDR2 is ANQGSEA. Trimming shortened V by 7 bases and J by 1 base, and 8 bases separated the two germline ends. CDR3 DNA: TGCAGCGAAGACAGGTCTGGGGCCAACGTCCTGACTTTC. This codes for CSEDRSGANVLTF. The whole variable domain, remainder taken from reference TRBV29-1 and TRBJ2-6, is SAVISQKPSRDICQRGTSLTIQCQVDSQVTMMFWYRQQPGQSLTLIATANQGSEATYESGFVIDKFPISRPNLTFSTLTVSNMSPEDSSIYLCSEDRSGANVLTFGAGSRLTVL.

This chain connects TRBV20-1 to TRBJ1-6; D is perhaps TRBD1 (5 bases). Germline values: CDR1 DFQATT, CDR2 SNEGSKA (reference sequence). The CDR3 totals 17 residues. With 0 bases removed from V and 0 bases from J, the gap between germline ends came to 12 bases. Here the CDR3 reads CSARDRGESSYNSPLHF. Here the CDR3 DNA reads TGCAGTGCTAGAGATCGGGGGGAAAGCTCCTATAATTCACCCCTCCACTTT.

The chain recombines TRBV20-1 with TRBJ1-1, with TRBD1 matching 7 bases. V gave up 7 bases and J gave up 8 bases; unmatched junction bases: 13. Germline assignment: CDR1 DFQATT and CDR2 SNEGSKA (reference sequence). This CDR3 is 13 amino acids long. For the CDR3, the DNA is TGCAGTGTCAGACCCGACCGGGACAGCGAAGCTTTCTTT. The encoded protein is CSVRPDRDSEAFF.

This clonotype was detected ten times or more. The chain uses TRBV7-8 and TRBJ1-5; possible D gene TRBD1, 5 bases. The ends were cut back, 1 base at V and 4 bases at J, with 11 bases in the middle. Germline V gene data show CDR1 as SGHVS and CDR2 as FQNEAQ. This CDR3 is built from 15 residues. The CDR3 sequence is CASSLEKGRNQPQHF. The CDR3, as DNA: TGTGCCAGCAGCTTAGAGAAGGGACGGAATCAGCCCCAGCATTTT. Filled out from reference TRBV7-8 and TRBJ1-5, the complete variable domain reads GAGVSQSPRYKVAKRGQDVALRCDPISGHVSLFWYQQALGQGPEFLTYFQNEAQLDKSGLPSDRFFAERPEGSVSTLKIQRTQQEDSAVYLCASSLEKGRNQPQHFGDGTRLSIL.

V usage is TRBV6-1 and J usage is TRBJ2-7, with unresolved D. CDR1 and CDR2 from the germline V gene are MNHNS and SASEGT. V lost 5 bases to trimming and J lost 0 bases, with 17 bases between them. This CDR3 region has 16 residues. CDR3 in amino acids: CASSLYLADDSYEQYF. The CDR3 DNA follows: TGTGCCAGCAGTTTATATCTTGCCGACGACTCCTACGAGCAGTACTTC.

J is TRBJ2-7 and V is TRBV10-3, with 7 bases fitting TRBD2. V shed 6 bases, J shed 0 bases, and the junction held 11 bases outside the gene matches. CDR1 and CDR2 from the germline V gene are ENHRY and SYGVKD. This CDR3 has 16 amino acids. As DNA, the CDR3 is TGTGCCATCAGGCGGGGGAGTACCGAGAGCTCCTACGAGCAGTACTTC. This codes for CAIRRGSTESSYEQYF.

The DNA for the CDR3 is TGTGCCAGCAGCTTATGGGCTGGGACTGCTGAGCTGTTTTTT. Protein product: CASSLWAGTAELFF. V is TRBV7-9 and J is TRBJ2-2; a weak D match, TRBD2 (6 bases). In germline, CDR1 is SEHNR, CDR2 FQNEAQ (reference sequence). V was pared by 2 bases and J by 11 bases, with 15 bases between. The CDR3 has 14 residues.

This clonotype was recorded many times. The V call is TRBV29-1, the J call TRBJ1-4, with 8 positions matching TRBD1. Trimming at V came to 7 bases and at J to 7 bases, leaving 8 bases not matched to a gene. Germline values: CDR1 SQVTM, CDR2 ANQGSEA. This CDR3 comprises 13 residues. This chain's CDR3 is CSGGQGMGEKLFF. The CDR3 DNA follows: TGCAGCGGAGGACAGGGAATGGGTGAAAAACTGTTTTTT.

V gene TRBV7-9 combines with J gene TRBJ2-7; 14 bases agree with TRBD2. CDR3 size: 15 residues. V lost 6 bases to trimming and J lost 7 bases; unmatched junction nucleotides: 8. Germline V lookup: CDR1 SEHNR, CDR2 FQNEAQ (reference sequence). CDR3 residues: CASRPGTSGSWEQYF. CDR3 DNA: TGTGCCAGCAGGCCAGGGACTAGCGGGAGTTGGGAGCAGTACTTC. The full variable domain, with the rest looked up from reference TRBV7-9 and TRBJ2-7, is DTGVSQNPRHKITKRGQNVTFRCDPISEHNRLYWYRQTLGQGPEFLTYFQNEAQLEKSRLLSDRFSAERPKGSFSTLEIQRTEQGDSAMYLCASRPGTSGSWEQYFGPGTRLTVT.

This sequence joins TRBV5-1 and TRBJ2-7; TRBD1 agrees at 8 bases. Germline trimming cut 0 bases from V and 4 bases from J; bases unmatched to any gene: 6. CDR1 is SGHRS, CDR2 YFSETQ, per germline. The CDR3 runs to 15 residues. Written as DNA, the CDR3 is TGCGCCAGCAGCTTGGGGACAGGGTGGAAGTACGAGCAGTACTTC. Translated: CASSLGTGWKYEQYF.

This clonotype was counted at least ten times. CDR3 loop: CASSYRDNSPLHF. The DNA of the CDR3 is TGTGCCAGCAGTTACAGGGATAATTCACCCCTCCACTTT. V is TRBV6-4 and J is TRBJ1-6; TRBD1 might be the D (6 bases). Trimming shortened V by 5 bases and J by 5 bases, and 7 bases separated the two germline ends. Germline V gene lookup returns CDR1 MRHNA and CDR2 SNTAGT. The CDR3 runs 13 residues.

The chain joins TRBV7-9 to TRBJ1-2; 7 nucleotides match TRBD1. Germline assignment: CDR1 SEHNR and CDR2 FQNEAQ (reference sequence). This CDR3 has 17 amino acids. With V trimmed by 1 base and J by 2 bases, 10 bases remained unmatched. This chain's CDR3 is CASSLVPHRGQNYGYTF. The CDR3 bases are TGTGCCAGCAGCTTAGTCCCCCACCGGGGACAGAACTATGGCTACACCTTC.

Many counts were recorded for this clonotype. The gene calls are TRBV2 and TRBJ2-6; TRBD2 is a possible D gene (5 bases). CDR1 and CDR2 (germline): SNHLY, FYNNEI. The germline V and J ends were trimmed by 8 bases and 2 bases, with 13 bases remaining between them. The CDR3 is 15 amino acids. The CDR3 region has the DNA TGTGCCAGCGTTTCCGGGAACCCTGGGGCCAACGTCCTGACTTTC. It translates to CASVSGNPGANVLTF.

The genes are TRBV7-2 and TRBJ1-2; no reliable D call. Germline CDR1 reads SGHTA; CDR2 reads FQGNSA. The CDR3 runs 14 residues. Trimming removed 2 bases from V and 4 bases from J, with 11 bases in between. The CDR3 bases are TGTGCCAGCAGCTTACTGGCAGTGACCTATGGCTACACCTTC. Translation: CASSLLAVTYGYTF. Supplemented by reference TRBV7-2 and TRBJ1-2, the full variable domain reads GAGVSQSPSNKVTEKGKDVELRCDPISGHTALYWYRQSLGQGLEFLIYFQGNSAPDKSGLPSDRFSAERTGGSVSTLTIQRTQQEDSAVYLCASSLLAVTYGYTFGSGTRLTVV.

The chain is built from TRBV2 and TRBJ2-7, with TRBD1 matching over 11 bases. Losses at the gene ends were 7 bases for V and 6 bases for J; bases not matched to a gene: 5. Germline V CDR1 and CDR2: SNHLY, FYNNEI. The CDR3 covers 13 residues. As DNA, the CDR3 is TGTGCCAGCACCGGGACAGGGGGTGGCGAGCAGTACTTC. Residues: CASTGTGGGEQYF.

In this sample, this clonotype turned up a few times. The junction departs from germline at one end; a sequencing error may be responsible. The V gene is TRBV12-3 or TRBV12-4, the J gene TRBJ1-6, with D perhaps TRBD1 (5 bases). The CDR3 has 15 residues. The CDR3 nucleotides are TGTGCCAACAGTTTCACGGGACGGACCAATTCACCCCTCCACTTT. Residues: CANSFTGRTNSPLHF.

As for this clonotype: At one end the junction does not follow the germline gene, possibly because of a read error. The CDR3 coding sequence is TGTACCAGCAGAGATCAGGGGGCTATAAGTCCCCTCCACTTT. It encodes CTSRDQGAISPLHF. V gene TRBV25-1 combines with J gene TRBJ1-6; 8 bases fit TRBD1. From germline, CDR1 is MGHDK and CDR2 SYGVNS. The CDR3 runs to 14 residues.

This chain joins TRBV7-9 and TRBJ2-5; possible D gene TRBD1, 5 bases. This CDR3 region has 15 residues. V lost 2 bases and J 1 base, leaving 11 bases between the germline ends. Germline CDR1 and CDR2: SEHNR and FQNEAQ (reference sequence). DNA of the CDR3: TGTGCCAGCAGCTTAATCTGGGGCACCCAAGAGACCCAGTACTTC. Its protein is CASSLIWGTQETQYF.